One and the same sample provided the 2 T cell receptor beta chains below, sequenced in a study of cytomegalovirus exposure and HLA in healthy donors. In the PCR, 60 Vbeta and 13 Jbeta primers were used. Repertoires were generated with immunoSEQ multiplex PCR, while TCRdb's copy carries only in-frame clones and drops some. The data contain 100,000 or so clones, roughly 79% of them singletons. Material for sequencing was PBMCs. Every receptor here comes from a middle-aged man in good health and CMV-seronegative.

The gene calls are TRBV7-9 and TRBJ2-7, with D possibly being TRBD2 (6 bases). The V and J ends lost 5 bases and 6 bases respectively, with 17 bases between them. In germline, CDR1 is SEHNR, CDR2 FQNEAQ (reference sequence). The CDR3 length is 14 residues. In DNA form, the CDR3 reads TGTGCCAGCAGCCTCCGAACGGGGGTGGCCGAGCAGTACTTC. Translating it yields CASSLRTGVAEQYF. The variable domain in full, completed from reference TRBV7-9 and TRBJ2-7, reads DTGVSQNPRHKITKRGQNVTFRCDPISEHNRLYWYRQTLGQGPEFLTYFQNEAQLEKSRLLSDRFSAERPKGSFSTLEIQRTEQGDSAMYLCASSLRTGVAEQYFGPGTRLTVT.

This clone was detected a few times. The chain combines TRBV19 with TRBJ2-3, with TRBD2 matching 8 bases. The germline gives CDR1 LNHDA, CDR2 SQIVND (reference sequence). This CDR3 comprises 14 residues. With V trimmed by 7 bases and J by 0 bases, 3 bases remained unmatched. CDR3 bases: TGTGCCAGTAATGAGCGGGGGAGCACAGATACGCAGTATTTT. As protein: CASNERGSTDTQYF.